The 17 T cell receptor beta chains below come from one sample, sequenced in a study of CD8 T cells in ankylosing spondylitis (dated by TCRdb to about 2017). On the study overall, not on this receptor specifically: A TCR beta motif of fewer than 10 highly homologous amino acid variants appeared characteristic of blood from ankylosing spondylitis patients.

Libraries came from 5' RACE. Sequenced using an Illumina HiSeq 2500. Clones were called with MiXCR by TCRdb after fastp trimmed the public reads at Q25, and only in-frame beta chains were retained. A single entry per CDR3 protein holds the most common genes and DNA from its merged rows. The table for this sample lists more than 500,000 distinct CDR3 sequences; 5.3% of them were counted only once. Around 3.5% of the sample rests with the top ten. These TCRs' antigens remain unknown. The material sequenced was blood, either unsorted or a sorted T cell fraction (not recorded which). Every receptor here comes from a male donor with ankylosing spondylitis.

This clonotype was detected many times. The V gene is TRBV20-1, the J gene TRBJ1-2; 7 bases agree with TRBD1. In germline, CDR1 is DFQATT, CDR2 SNEGSKA (reference sequence). J was trimmed by 2 bases and V by 3 bases; bases with no gene match: 0. The CDR3 has 12 amino acids. CDR3 nucleotide sequence: TGCAGTGCTAGGACAGGGAACTATGGCTACACCTTC. It codes for CSARTGNYGYTF.

To note about this clonotype: A much larger clone lies one base from this, so it may be a read error. The chain employs TRBV4-3 and TRBJ1-2; D remains unclear. CDR1 LGHNA and CDR2 YSLEER come from the germline V gene. V lost 6 bases and J lost 0, with 14 bases in between. This CDR3 contains 15 residues. DNA of the CDR3: TGCGCCAGCAGACGTTGGCAGGCAACTAACTATGGCTACACCTTC. Protein: CASRRWQATNYGYTF.

The sample holds many counts of this clonotype. This chain joins TRBV29-1 and TRBJ1-2; 7 positions agree with TRBD1. This CDR3 comprises 14 residues. Germline loops: CDR1 SQVTM, CDR2 ANQGSEA. Trimming at V came to 6 bases and at J to 2 bases, leaving 9 bases not matched to a gene. CDR3 amino acids: CSVVRDSLNYGYTF. CDR3 coding DNA: TGCAGCGTAGTCCGGGACAGCTTAAACTATGGCTACACCTTC.

There are many counts of this clonotype. For the CDR3, the DNA is TGCGCCAGCAGTCAAGACAGGATGGCGTACGAGCAGTACTTC. As protein: CASSQDRMAYEQYF. The chain links TRBV5-1 to TRBJ2-7; D perhaps matches TRBD1 (6 bases). CDR3 length: 14 amino acids. Deletions cut 5 bases from V and 4 bases from J, with 16 bases between. Germline V gene lookup returns CDR1 SGHRS and CDR2 YFSETQ.

This clonotype has at least ten counts. The junction does not match germline at one end; this may be a read error. J is TRBJ2-7 and V is TRBV7-7; 7 positions agree with TRBD1. The germline V gene has CDR1 SSHAT and CDR2 FNYEAQ (reference sequence). This CDR3 is 14 amino acids long. CDR3 loop: CASSRDSSSYEQYF. CDR3 in DNA: TGTGCTAGCAGCCGGGACAGCAGCTCCTACGAGCAGTACTTC.

V usage is TRBV27 and J usage is TRBJ1-2, with D possibly TRBD1 on 6 matching bases. V lost 7 bases and J 5 bases, leaving 11 bases between the germline ends. The CDR3 extends over 12 amino acids. From germline, CDR1 is MNHEY and CDR2 SMNVEV (reference sequence). The CDR3 here is CASMGARYGYTF. CDR3 DNA: TGTGCCAGCATGGGGGCTAGGTATGGCTACACCTTC.

This clonotype was detected ten times or more. The DNA for the CDR3 is TGCGCCAGCAGCTCGACAGCGTCTAATGAAAAACTGTTTTTT. As protein: CASSSTASNEKLFF. The rearrangement links TRBV5-1 to TRBJ1-4; weak D call: TRBD1 (5 bases). V was clipped by 3 bases and J by 3 bases, with 9 bases between them. CDR3 length: 14 amino acids. Germline V gene sequence: CDR1 SGHRS, CDR2 YFSETQ.

This clonotype came up many times. This sequence joins TRBV20-1 and TRBJ2-3; 9 nucleotides line up with TRBD2. The CDR3 totals 16 residues. Germline CDR1 is DFQATT and CDR2 is SNEGSKA (reference sequence). After removal of 1 base from V and 7 bases from J, the junction contained 12 bases not matched to a gene. The CDR3, as DNA: TGCAGTGCTAGAGGCCAGCGGGGGGACTTCGGGCATACGCAGTATTTT. Residues: CSARGQRGDFGHTQYF.

CDR3 sequence (DNA): TGTGCCAGCAGCAACCGAGGGGGGGCAGGAGCAGATACGCAGTATTTT. Its protein is CASSNRGGAGADTQYF. This chain links TRBV7-6 with TRBJ2-3, with a weak D call TRBD2 (7 bases). CDR1 and CDR2 from the germline V gene are SGHVS and FNYEAQ. This CDR3 has 16 residues. Trimming cost V 5 bases and J 4 bases, with 19 bases left between them.

Ten or more counts support this clonotype. The chain has TRBV27 and TRBJ1-2; D is unclear. V lost 5 bases to trimming and J lost 2 bases, with 15 bases between them. The CDR3 runs to 15 residues. In germline, CDR1 is MNHEY, CDR2 SMNVEV (reference sequence). The CDR3 DNA sequence: TGTGCCAGCAGTATCTCCCCACAGCGCAACTATGGCTACACCTTC. This encodes CASSISPQRNYGYTF.

This clonotype was detected ten times or more. The J gene is TRBJ1-3, the V gene TRBV20-1; no clear D gene. The CDR3 sequence is 13 residues long. V lost 0 bases, J lost 5 bases, and 8 bases lay in between. Germline CDR1 reads DFQATT; CDR2 reads SNEGSKA (reference sequence). The DNA of the CDR3 is TGCAGTGCTAGAGATCCCCAGAGAAACACCATATATTTT. This sequence encodes CSARDPQRNTIYF.

This clonotype was detected a few times. The chain employs TRBV20-1 and TRBJ2-1; a possible D gene is TRBD1 (6 bases). The V gene's germline CDR1 is DFQATT and CDR2 SNEGSKA (reference sequence). Trimming shortened V by 4 bases and J by 1 base, and 17 bases separated the two germline ends. CDR3 size: 16 residues. As DNA, the CDR3 is TGCAGTGCTATAGGGGGTGGGCGGGTATCCTACAATGAGCAGTTCTTC. Translating gives CSAIGGGRVSYNEQFF.

This clonotype was counted at least ten times. The chain combines TRBV6-2 or TRBV6-3 with TRBJ2-1; 12 nucleotides match TRBD2. This CDR3 region has 13 residues. The V segment lost 8 bases and the J segment 12 bases; nucleotides outside the gene matches: 8. Germline CDR1 is MNHEY and CDR2 is SVGEGT. In nucleotides, the CDR3 is TGTGCCAGCCGACTAGCGGGGGCCCACTTGCAGTTCTTC. Amino acids: CASRLAGAHLQFF.

This clonotype was picked up many times. The chain links TRBV5-6 to TRBJ2-7; 8 positions match TRBD1. Germline values: CDR1 SGHDT, CDR2 YYEEEE. Trimming removed 3 bases from V and 1 base from J; junction bases left unmatched: 6. CDR3 length: 15 residues. The CDR3 nucleotides are TGTGCCAGCAGCTCGCCGGGACAGGTTTCCTACGAGCAGTACTTC. This encodes CASSSPGQVSYEQYF.

This clonotype was seen ten or more times. The chain carries TRBV27 and TRBJ1-5; a weak D match, TRBD1 (6 bases). Germline V lookup: CDR1 MNHEY, CDR2 SMNVEV (reference sequence). Trimming stripped 7 bases from V and 4 bases from J, with 20 bases between. The CDR3 runs to 16 residues. The CDR3 loop reads CASTQYGRGSNQPQHF. As DNA, the CDR3 is TGTGCCAGCACCCAATACGGCAGGGGATCGAATCAGCCCCAGCATTTT.

This clonotype came up many times. The chain employs TRBV28 and TRBJ1-5; D call uncertain. This CDR3 comprises 14 residues. CDR1 is MDHEN and CDR2 is SYDVKM in the germline V gene. V shed 5 bases and J shed 6 bases, with 14 bases lying between them. The CDR3 coding sequence is TGTGCCAGCAGTACTGGGAAGTGGGGTCAGCCCCAGCATTTT. This gives the protein CASSTGKWGQPQHF.

This clonotype was detected many times. The chain recombines TRBV6-5 with TRBJ1-1; D is unclear. V was trimmed by 4 bases and J by 2 bases, leaving 8 bases between them. Germline V gene lookup returns CDR1 MNHEY and CDR2 SVGAGI. CDR3 length: 13 amino acids. In DNA, the CDR3 is TGTGCCAGCAGTTCAAGGGTAAACACTGAAGCTTTCTTT. This sequence encodes CASSSRVNTEAFF.